These T cell receptor beta chains were read from a single sample in a study of CD8 T cells in ankylosing spondylitis. A single record per CDR3 protein comes from TCRdb applying MiXCR to the 5' RACE reads. The sample carries roughly 350,000 distinct CDR3 sequences, 6.5% to 10% recorded once. Specimen: blood, either unsorted or a sorted T cell fraction (not recorded which). These receptors were obtained from a male donor with ankylosing spondylitis. The CDR3 runs from the conserved cysteine through the conserved F or W. The D gene is left open where the match is weak. Size values are once, few and many counts, or a class for expanded clones, and some rows have none.

d_call clone_size j_call v_call cdr3_nt cdr3_aa
- - TRBJ1-1 TRBV27 TGTGCCAGCAGTTTCGTTGGGGGAGGCACTGAAGCTTTCTTT CASSFVGGGTEAFF
- many TRBJ2-7 TRBV6-1 TGTGCCAGCAGCCGCAGTGTAGGGTACGAGCAGTACTTC CASSRSVGYEQYF
- - TRBJ1-5 TRBV4-1 TGCGCCAGCAGCCAAGATTTATCCTGGTTTAATCAGCCCCAGCATTTT CASSQDLSWFNQPQHF
- few TRBJ2-7 TRBV27 TGTGCCAGCATTAGACAGGTCGAGCAGTACTTC CASIRQVEQYF
- few TRBJ1-5 TRBV19 TGTGCCAGTATGGTACAGGTCGGCAATCAGCCCCAGCATTTT CASMVQVGNQPQHF
TRBD2 - TRBJ2-1 TRBV29-1 TGCAGCGTTGATTCTAGCGGGTTGGGGCGTGAGCAGTTCTTC CSVDSSGLGREQFF
- - TRBJ1-6 TRBV9 TGTGCCAGCAGCGTAGATATGGACTTGGGTTCACCCCTCCACTTT CASSVDMDLGSPLHF
TRBD2 - TRBJ2-4 TRBV12-3/TRBV12-4 TGTGCCAGCAGCCCGGGGGGGGACATTCAGTACTTC CASSPGGDIQYF
- many TRBJ2-7 TRBV4-1 TGCGCCAGCAGCCAAGATATGCGGAGTTTGATCGAGCAGTACTTC CASSQDMRSLIEQYF
- - TRBJ2-3 TRBV9 TGTGCCAGCAGCGTAGAGGGGCTGCTTCAGTATTTT CASSVEGLLQYF
- - TRBJ2-3 TRBV30 TGTGCCTGGAGTACGGCTACGCAGTATTTT CAWSTATQYF
- - TRBJ1-4 TRBV7-2 TGTGCCAGCAGCCCCGGGAGACGAGATGAAAAACTGTTTTTT CASSPGRRDEKLFF
- - TRBJ2-1 TRBV29-1 - CSVDFWRRAGLAGNNEQFF
- many TRBJ2-1 TRBV6-1 TGTGCCAGCAGTCTCCGGTGGAGATTGGACTCCTACAATGAGCAGTTCTTC CASSLRWRLDSYNEQFF
- few TRBJ2-2 TRBV3-1 TGTGCCAGCAGCCAAGGTGGGAGTCGGTGGAACACCGGGGAGCTGTTTTTT CASSQGGSRWNTGELFF
- few TRBJ2-7 TRBV6-5 TGTGCCAGCAGATACCGGGACGGGGGCTACGAGCAGTACTTC CASRYRDGGYEQYF
- - TRBJ1-2 TRBV7-9 TGTGCCAGCAGCTACGGACAATATGGCTACACCTTC CASSYGQYGYTF
- few TRBJ2-2 TRBV12-3/TRBV12-4 TGTGCCAGCAGTTTTTTTATCGGGGAGCTGTTTTTT CASSFFIGELFF
TRBD2 few TRBJ2-7 TRBV5-1 TGCGCCAGCAGTCGGCGGGCGGGAGCCGAAAACGAGCAGTACTTC CASSRRAGAENEQYF
- few TRBJ1-1 TRBV20-1 TGCAGTGCTAGAGTTTCTGGACCCCCTGAAGCTTTCTTT CSARVSGPPEAFF